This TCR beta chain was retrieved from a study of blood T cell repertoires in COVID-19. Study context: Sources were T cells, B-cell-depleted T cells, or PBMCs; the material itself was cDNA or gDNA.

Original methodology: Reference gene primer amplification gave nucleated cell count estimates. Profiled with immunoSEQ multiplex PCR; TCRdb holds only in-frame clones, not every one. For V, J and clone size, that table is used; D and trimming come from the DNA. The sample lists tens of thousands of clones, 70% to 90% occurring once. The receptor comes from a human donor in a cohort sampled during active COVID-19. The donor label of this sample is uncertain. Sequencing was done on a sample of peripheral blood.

CDR3 residues: CASSFGGASGETQYF. The CDR3 nucleotides are TGCGCCAGCAGCTTTGGGGGGGCGAGTGGAGAGACCCAGTACTTC. This chain uses TRBV5-1 with TRBJ2-5; perhaps TRBD2 as D (7 bases). This CDR3 spans 15 amino acids. Germline CDR1 reads SGHRS; CDR2 reads YFSETQ. Deletions cut 2 bases from V and 4 bases from J, with 15 bases between.